Listed here is a single T cell receptor beta chain. Its antigen remains unidentified. TCRbeta library construction was performed incorporating unique molecular identifiers. MiXCR was run by TCRdb on the PCR reads, yielding one entry per CDR3 protein. The repertoire includes approximately 630,000 distinct CDR3 sequences, roughly 13% of them detected once, and 0.79% sits in the top ten. The germline V gene has CDR1 SGHDN and CDR2 FVKESK. This CDR3 contains 13 residues. The V and J ends lost 5 bases and 3 bases respectively, with 11 bases between them. This specimen comes from a study of T-cell reconstitution after alpha-beta-depleted transplantation in children. Notes on the study in general: T-cell counts and diversity at one year following transplant were attributed mainly to newly produced T cells. About two months after transplant, alpha-beta T cells reportedly came from several hundred expanded graft clones.

The chain uses TRBV14 and TRBJ2-7; D tentatively fits TRBD1 or TRBD2 (5 bases each). The TCR was taken from a girl aged 2 to 9 with congenital amegakaryocytic thrombocytopenia, due to receive a stem cell transplant. Sample: PBMCs, taken before TCRalphabeta/CD19-depleted stem cell transplant. The CDR3 loop is CASSYWGYYEQYF. CDR3 DNA: TGTGCCAGCAGCTACTGGGGGTACTACGAGCAGTACTTC.